Shown below are 25 T cell receptor beta chains from a single sample sequenced in a study of control samples from healthy donors and cancer patients. The table came from immunoSEQ multiplex PCR; TCRdb's copy has only in-frame clones and leaves some out. The sample contains some 150,000 clones, under 96% of which appear only once. The sequenced sample consisted of blood. These receptors were obtained from a woman in her thirties in good health.

This chain uses TRBV19 with TRBJ2-1, with TRBD1 matching 10 bases. The length of the CDR3 is 16 residues. V trimming: 4 bases; J trimming: 7 bases; junction bases outside the gene matches: 10. Looked up from germline, CDR1 is LNHDA and CDR2 is SQIVND (reference sequence). The DNA of the CDR3 is TGTGCCAGTAGTACATTCCGGGACAGGGGATCGAATGAGCAGTTCTTC. It codes for CASSTFRDRGSNEQFF.

This chain links TRBV24-1 with TRBJ2-1, with D possibly matching TRBD1 (5 bases). This CDR3 has 15 amino acids. Trimming cost V 5 bases and J 0 bases, with 10 bases left between them. Germline assignment: CDR1 KGHDR and CDR2 SFDVKD. CDR3 in DNA: TGTGCCACCAGTGGCCGGCAGGGCTCCTACAATGAGCAGTTCTTC. Its protein is CATSGRQGSYNEQFF.

The rearrangement links TRBV12-3 or TRBV12-4 to TRBJ2-6; D not certain. V was pared by 11 bases and J by 0 bases, with 8 bases between. CDR3 size: 13 residues. CDR3 sequence reads: CAARFSGANVLTF. Here the CDR3 DNA reads TGTGCCGCCAGGTTCTCTGGGGCCAACGTCCTGACTTTC.

This clone has a single count. This chain links TRBV19 with TRBJ1-1; TRBD1 aligns across 9 bases. CDR1 LNHDA and CDR2 SQIVND come from the germline V gene (reference sequence). The CDR3 extends over 12 amino acids. Trimming took 3 bases from V and 11 from J; bases not matched to a gene: 4. The CDR3 DNA follows: TGTGCCAGTAGTATCCACAGGGGGCTTGCTTTCTTT. Translated: CASSIHRGLAFF.

V gene TRBV3-1 (or the pseudogene TRBV3-2) combines with J gene TRBJ2-1, with a weak D call TRBD2 (6 bases). Per the germline V gene, CDR1 is LGHDT and CDR2 is YNNKEL (reference sequence). V was shortened by 4 bases and J by 3 bases, with 16 bases between the two germline ends. There are 16 residues in the CDR3. CDR3 nucleotide sequence: TGTGCCAGCAGCCCCCTGACCGGGGGTCGCTACAATGAGCAGTTCTTC. It codes for CASSPLTGGRYNEQFF.

This clone was counted ten times or more. The chain employs TRBV30 and TRBJ1-6; 8 bases match TRBD1. With 1 base clipped from V and 10 bases from J, the junction kept 6 bases outside the gene matches. This CDR3 comprises 14 residues. Germline V lookup: CDR1 GTSNPN, CDR2 SVGIG (reference sequence). CDR3 in DNA: TGTGCCTGGAGTGGGGGACAGGAGGTCTCACCCCTCCACTTT. Its protein is CAWSGGQEVSPLHF.

V gene TRBV18 combines with J gene TRBJ2-5; tentatively, D is TRBD1 (5 bases). In germline, CDR1 is KGHSH, CDR2 LQKENI. Deletions cut 5 bases from V and 4 bases from J, with 11 bases between. The CDR3 runs to 13 residues. CDR3: CASSSQGPETQYF. In DNA form, the CDR3 reads TGTGCCAGCTCATCTCAGGGTCCAGAGACCCAGTACTTC.

The rearrangement joins TRBV29-1 to TRBJ2-3; possibly TRBD1 or TRBD2 for D (5 bases each). The CDR3 spans 12 residues. CDR1 is SQVTM and CDR2 is ANQGSEA in the germline V gene. V lost 6 bases and J 4 bases, leaving 11 bases between the germline ends. In nucleotides, the CDR3 is TGCAGCGTGGCAGGGACCTCAGATACGCAGTATTTT. Its translation: CSVAGTSDTQYF.

The chain joins TRBV28 to TRBJ2-7; 9 positions agree with TRBD1. V was pared by 10 bases and J by 11 bases, with 15 bases of the junction left unmatched. The CDR3 is 13 residues long. The germline CDR1 and CDR2 sequences are MDHEN and SYDVKM. CDR3 in amino acids: CATSAGTGFDEYF. DNA of the CDR3: TGTGCCACGTCGGCCGGGACAGGGTTTGATGAGTACTTC.

This chain joins TRBV2 and TRBJ1-1; 7 nucleotides line up with TRBD1. Germline CDR1 SNHLY, CDR2 FYNNEI. V was clipped by 4 bases and J by 11 bases; unmatched bases: 13. The CDR3 consists of 14 residues. CDR3 in amino acids: CASSGLDRVPMAFF. The CDR3 region has the DNA TGTGCCAGCAGTGGTTTAGACAGGGTCCCAATGGCTTTCTTT.

The rearrangement uses TRBV19 and TRBJ2-3; 13 bases align to TRBD2. Germline lookup yields CDR1 LNHDA and CDR2 SQIVND (reference sequence). The CDR3 is 16 residues long. V lost 5 bases and J lost 4; bases outside the gene matches: 6. The CDR3 DNA reads as TGTGCCAGTAGTCCTCGGACTAGCGGGAGACCAGATACGCAGTATTTT. As protein: CASSPRTSGRPDTQYF.

V usage is TRBV7-2 and J usage is TRBJ2-7; D is possibly TRBD1 (7 bases). Trimming took 2 bases from V and 1 from J, leaving 12 bases between them. This CDR3 comprises 15 residues. The germline CDR1 and CDR2 sequences are SGHTA and FQGNSA. The chain's CDR3 is CASSLPRGVSYEQYF. Here the CDR3 DNA reads TGTGCCAGCAGCTTACCCAGGGGGGTATCCTACGAGCAGTACTTC.

The chain combines TRBV28 with TRBJ2-7; tentatively, D is TRBD1 (5 bases). The germline V and J ends were trimmed by 4 bases and 1 base, with 14 bases remaining between them. The V gene's germline CDR1 is MDHEN and CDR2 SYDVKM. The length of the CDR3 is 15 residues. CDR3: CASSSRGFLSYEQYF. The CDR3 coding sequence is TGTGCCAGCAGTTCTAGGGGTTTCTTGTCCTACGAGCAGTACTTC.

The rearrangement links TRBV2 to TRBJ1-2, with D possibly being TRBD1 (5 bases). Germline-derived CDR1 and CDR2 are SNHLY and FYNNEI. The CDR3 runs to 15 residues. The V end lost 3 bases, the J end lost 0 bases, and 11 bases lay between the germline ends. The CDR3 reads CASSEGTPTNYGYTF. The CDR3 DNA follows: TGTGCCAGCAGTGAGGGGACTCCGACTAACTATGGCTACACCTTC.

The chain is built from TRBV28 and TRBJ1-3, with TRBD1 as a possible D gene (5 bases). Trimming cost V 3 bases and J 0 bases, with 12 bases left between them. CDR1 and CDR2 (germline): MDHEN, SYDVKM. This CDR3 has 16 amino acids. CDR3 nucleotide sequence: TGTGCCAGCAGTTTTGGGACCGTCGACTCTGGAAACACCATATATTTT. Protein: CASSFGTVDSGNTIYF.

V usage is TRBV11-2 and J usage is TRBJ1-4; D uncertain. From germline, CDR1 is SGHAT and CDR2 FQNNGV. The V and J ends lost 4 bases and 7 bases respectively, with 10 bases between them. The CDR3 runs to 13 residues. CDR3 sequence (DNA): TGTGCCAGCAGCTCCGCCTTAGGTGAAAAACTGTTTTTT. This encodes CASSSALGEKLFF.

J is TRBJ1-2 and V is TRBV5-1; D not resolved. V lost 4 bases to trimming and J lost 6 bases, with 13 bases between them. The length of the CDR3 is 13 residues. Per the germline V gene, CDR1 is SGHRS and CDR2 is YFSETQ. The CDR3 region is CASSLNWNHGYTF. The CDR3 DNA sequence: TGCGCCAGCAGCCTGAATTGGAACCATGGCTACACCTTC.

The chain has TRBV11-2 and TRBJ1-1, with D hard to call. Germline V CDR1 and CDR2: SGHAT, FQNNGV. V was clipped by 0 bases and J by 8 bases, with 13 bases between them. This CDR3 has 14 amino acids. The CDR3 sequence: CASSLDQRRIEAFF. CDR3 in DNA: TGTGCCAGCAGCTTAGATCAGAGACGCATAGAAGCTTTCTTT. The full variable domain, in which reference TRBV11-2 and TRBJ1-1 provide the parts outside the CDR3, is EAGVAQSPRYKIIEKRQSVAFWCNPISGHATLYWYQQILGQGPKLLIQFQNNGVVDDSQLPKDRFSAERLKGVDSTLKIQPAKLEDSAVYLCASSLDQRRIEAFFGQGTRLTVV.

This chain connects TRBV7-9 to TRBJ2-3; no reliable D call. This CDR3 is built from 13 residues. CDR1 is SEHNR and CDR2 is FQNEAQ in the germline V gene (reference sequence). Trimming removed 4 bases from V and 2 bases from J, with 7 bases in between. The CDR3 DNA reads as TGTGCCAGCAGCTCCCACAACACAGATACGCAGTATTTT. Amino acids: CASSSHNTDTQYF.

The chain joins TRBV18 to TRBJ1-6, with D unclear. This CDR3 contains 13 residues. Trimming stripped 2 bases from V and 5 bases from J, with 4 bases between. The germline CDR1 and CDR2 sequences are KGHSH and LQKENI. The CDR3 protein is CASSPGNNSPLHF. In DNA form, the CDR3 reads TGTGCCAGCTCACCAGGGAATAATTCACCCCTCCACTTT. The full variable domain, rest sourced from reference TRBV18 and TRBJ1-6, is NAGVMQNPRHLVRRRGQEARLRCSPMKGHSHVYWYRQLPEEGLKFMVYLQKENIIDESGMPKERFSAEFPKEGPSILRIQQVVRGDSAAYFCASSPGNNSPLHFGNGTRLTVT.

This clone came up once. The chain couples TRBV2 to TRBJ1-6; 7 bases fit TRBD1. CDR1 and CDR2 (germline): SNHLY, FYNNEI. The CDR3 length is 15 residues. The V gene end was trimmed by 5 bases and the J gene end by 10 bases; junction bases not matched to a gene: 11. The CDR3 coding sequence is TGTGCCAGCAGTAGGGGGACAGCCGACGCCTCACCCCTCCACTTT. Its protein is CASSRGTADASPLHF.

The V call is TRBV19, the J call TRBJ1-5, with D possibly being TRBD1 (6 bases). Looked up from germline, CDR1 is LNHDA and CDR2 is SQIVND (reference sequence). V gave up 6 bases and J gave up 3 bases, with 21 bases separating them. This CDR3 is built from 17 residues. The CDR3 region is CASSYPGASSNNQPQHF. CDR3 bases: TGTGCCAGTAGCTATCCAGGGGCTTCGTCGAACAATCAGCCCCAGCATTTT.

Worth noting for this clone: The same CDR3 also results from other DNA sequences found in this sample. J is TRBJ1-2 and V is TRBV12-3 or TRBV12-4; D is unresolved. The CDR3 runs 13 residues. The V and J ends lost 3 bases and 3 bases respectively, with 8 bases between them. CDR3 sequence: CASSFGQHYGYTF. CDR3 DNA: TGTGCCAGCAGTTTTGGGCAGCACTATGGCTACACCTTC.

As concerns this clone: An end of the junction does not agree with germline; a read error may underlie this. This chain connects TRBV7-7 to TRBJ2-5; the match to TRBD2 covers 15 bases. This CDR3 has 18 amino acids. CDR1 and CDR2 from the germline V gene are SSHAT and FNYEAQ (reference sequence). CDR3 protein: CASSFFRTSGRVSETQYF. CDR3 DNA sequence: TGTGCTAGCAGCTTTTTCAGGACTAGCGGGAGGGTATCAGAGACCCAGTACTTC.

As to this clone: Other nucleotide sequences in the sample specify the same CDR3. The chain employs TRBV27 and TRBJ2-2; the D is unclear. V dropped 2 bases and J dropped 2 bases, with 6 bases sitting between them. This CDR3 comprises 14 residues. From germline, CDR1 is MNHEY and CDR2 SMNVEV (reference sequence). CDR3 DNA sequence: TGTGCCAGCAGTTTAAGACTTAACACCGGGGAGCTGTTTTTT. Its protein is CASSLRLNTGELFF.